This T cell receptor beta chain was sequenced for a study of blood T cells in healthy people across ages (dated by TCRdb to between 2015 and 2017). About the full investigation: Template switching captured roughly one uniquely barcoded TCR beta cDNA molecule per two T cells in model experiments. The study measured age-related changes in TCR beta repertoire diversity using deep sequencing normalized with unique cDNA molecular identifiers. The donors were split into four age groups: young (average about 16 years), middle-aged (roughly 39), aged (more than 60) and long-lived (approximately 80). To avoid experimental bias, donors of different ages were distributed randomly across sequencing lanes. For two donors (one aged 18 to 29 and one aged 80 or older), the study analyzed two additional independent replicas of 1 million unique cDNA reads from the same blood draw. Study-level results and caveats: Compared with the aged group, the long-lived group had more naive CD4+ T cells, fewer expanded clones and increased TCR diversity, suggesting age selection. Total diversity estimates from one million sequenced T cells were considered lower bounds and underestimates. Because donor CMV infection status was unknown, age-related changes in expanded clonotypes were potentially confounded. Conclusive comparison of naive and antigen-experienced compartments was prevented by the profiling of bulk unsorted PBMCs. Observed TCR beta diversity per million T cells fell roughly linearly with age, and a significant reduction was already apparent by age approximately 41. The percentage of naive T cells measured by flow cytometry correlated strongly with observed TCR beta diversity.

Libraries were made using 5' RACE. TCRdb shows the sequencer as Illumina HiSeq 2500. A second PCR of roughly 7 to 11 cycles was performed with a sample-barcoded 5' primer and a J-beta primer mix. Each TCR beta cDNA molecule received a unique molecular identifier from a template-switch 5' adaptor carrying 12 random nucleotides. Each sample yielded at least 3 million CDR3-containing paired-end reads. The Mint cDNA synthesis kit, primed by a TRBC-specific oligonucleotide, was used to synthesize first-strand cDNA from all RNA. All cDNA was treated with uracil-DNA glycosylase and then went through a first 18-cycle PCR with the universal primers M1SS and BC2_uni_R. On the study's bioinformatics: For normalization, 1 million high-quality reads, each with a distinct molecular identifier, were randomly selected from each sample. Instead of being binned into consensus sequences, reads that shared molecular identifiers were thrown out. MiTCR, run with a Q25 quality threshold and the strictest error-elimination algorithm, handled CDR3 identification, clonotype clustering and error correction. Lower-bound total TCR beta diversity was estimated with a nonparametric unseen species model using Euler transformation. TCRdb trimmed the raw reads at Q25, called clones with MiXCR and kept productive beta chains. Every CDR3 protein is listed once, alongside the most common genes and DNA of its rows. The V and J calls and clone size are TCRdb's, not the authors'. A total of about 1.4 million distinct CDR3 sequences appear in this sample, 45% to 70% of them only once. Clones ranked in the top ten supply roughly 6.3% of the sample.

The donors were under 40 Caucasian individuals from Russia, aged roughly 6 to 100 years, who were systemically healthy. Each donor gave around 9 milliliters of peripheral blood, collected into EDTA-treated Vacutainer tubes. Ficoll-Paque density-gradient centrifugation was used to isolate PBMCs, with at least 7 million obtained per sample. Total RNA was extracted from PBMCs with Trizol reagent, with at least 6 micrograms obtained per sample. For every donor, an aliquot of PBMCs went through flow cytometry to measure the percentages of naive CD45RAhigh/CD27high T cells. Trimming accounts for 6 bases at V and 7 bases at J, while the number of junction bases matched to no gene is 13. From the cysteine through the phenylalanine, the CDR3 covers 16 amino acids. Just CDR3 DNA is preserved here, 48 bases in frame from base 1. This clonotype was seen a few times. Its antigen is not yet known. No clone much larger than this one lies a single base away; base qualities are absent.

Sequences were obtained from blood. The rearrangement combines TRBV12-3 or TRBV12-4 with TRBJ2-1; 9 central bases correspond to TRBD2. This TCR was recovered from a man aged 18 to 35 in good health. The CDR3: CASSLTSGGPGNEQFF. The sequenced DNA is TGTGCCAGCAGCCTGACGAGCGGGGGGCCGGGTAATGAGCAGTTCTTC.